This T cell receptor beta chain was observed in a study of blood T cells in healthy people across ages. This clonotype has only a few counts. Lacking the conserved final phenylalanine or tryptophan, this CDR3 likely reflects a read error. The germline gives CDR1 SEHNR, CDR2 FQNEAQ (reference sequence). V trimming: 7 bases; J trimming: 1 base; junction bases outside the gene matches: 6. The CDR3 loop spans 14 amino acids. Using a J-beta primer mix together with a sample-barcoded 5' primer, a second PCR was run for about 7 to 12 cycles. Any given sample supplied a minimum of 2.5 million CDR3-containing paired-end reads. Via MiXCR, TCRdb re-called the 5' RACE reads, giving one row per CDR3 protein. The sample yields 700,000 to 900,000 distinct CDR3 sequences, about a quarter seen once. The same data also contributed to another study, on T cells of mothers and their children.

Sequenced material: blood. The V call is TRBV7-9, the J call TRBJ1-1, with 7 bases lining up with TRBD1. The receptor was isolated from a boy between 10 and 17 years old in good health. The CDR3 region is CASIRTGGNTEAFL. The CDR3 DNA is TGTGCCAGCATCCGGACAGGAGGGAACACTGAAGCTTTCCTT.